These 17 T cell receptor beta chains came from one sample sequenced in a study of OX40 agonist ivuxolimab in advanced cancers. The table came from immunoSEQ multiplex PCR; TCRdb's copy has only in-frame clones and leaves some out. The sample lists approximately 31,000 clones, over 85% seen once, with about 0.89% in the top ten. Sample: CD4+ or CD8+ T cells sorted from blood, taken in a trial of the OX40 agonist ivuxolimab. All receptors come from an adult with an advanced solid tumor such as melanoma, head and neck, liver or kidney cancer.

J is TRBJ1-2 and V is TRBV7-2; D is unresolved. This CDR3 has 11 residues. V was clipped by 10 bases and J by 8 bases, with 14 bases between them. Germline V gene lookup returns CDR1 SGHTA and CDR2 FQGNSA. The CDR3 sequence: CAIATAAGYTF. CDR3 nucleotides: TGTGCCATCGCGACCGCCGCGGGCTACACCTTC.

V gene TRBV7-6 combines with J gene TRBJ2-5; 14 bases are a match to TRBD2. The CDR3 covers 15 residues. The V segment lost 1 base and the J segment 5 bases; nucleotides outside the gene matches: 0. Germline CDR1 SGHVS, CDR2 FNYEAQ. CDR3 amino acids: CASSLGTSGGETQYF. The CDR3 DNA reads TGTGCCAGCAGCTTAGGGACTAGCGGGGGGGAGACCCAGTACTTC.

The V and J genes are TRBV5-1 and TRBJ1-5, with D uncertain. The germline CDR1 and CDR2 sequences are SGHRS and YFSETQ. Trimming took off 0 bases at V and 5 bases at J, with 9 bases between the two ends. This CDR3 region has 14 residues. Here the CDR3 DNA reads TGCGCCAGCAGCTTGGGAGGGCAAGATCAGCCCCAGCATTTT. Its translation is CASSLGGQDQPQHF.

This chain uses TRBV10-2 with TRBJ2-2, with no clear D. CDR3 length: 12 amino acids. Germline V CDR1 and CDR2: WSHSY, SAAADI. Trimming pared 5 bases from V and 3 bases from J, leaving 4 bases between. The CDR3 DNA is TGCGCCAGCAGTCCAGACACCGGGGAGCTGTTTTTT. This codes for CASSPDTGELFF.

The rearrangement joins TRBV12-1 to TRBJ2-3; no DNA check was done on the table's D call, TRBD2. TRBV12-1 is marked as a pseudogene. This CDR3 has 14 residues. CDR3 DNA sequence: TGTGCCAGCAGCGCGAGCGGTAGCACAGATACGCAGTATTTT. Protein sequence: CASSASGSTDTQYF.

CDR3 loop: CASSHSSGSRYNEQFF. CDR3 sequence (DNA): TGCGCCAGCAGCCACTCAAGCGGGAGTCGGTACAATGAGCAGTTCTTC. This chain uses TRBV4-3 with TRBJ2-1; 8 bases map to TRBD2. There are 16 residues in the CDR3. V lost 3 bases to trimming and J lost 4 bases; unmatched junction nucleotides: 8. CDR1 and CDR2 from the germline V gene are LGHNA and YSLEER.

The chain joins TRBV18 to TRBJ2-7; the D gene is possibly TRBD2 (5 bases). V was pared by 3 bases and J by 7 bases, with 22 bases between. In germline, CDR1 is KGHSH, CDR2 LQKENI. This CDR3 spans 16 amino acids. The CDR3, as DNA: TGTGCCAGCTCACCCCGGGCGGATATAACTACGGGGGAGCAGTACTTC. It codes for CASSPRADITTGEQYF.

V is TRBV2 and J is TRBJ2-2; D is unclear. Germline V gene lookup returns CDR1 SNHLY and CDR2 FYNNEI. The CDR3 is made up of 15 amino acids. V was pared by 4 bases and J by 1 base, with 10 bases between. The CDR3 DNA is TGTGCCAGCAGTGTACCCCGCCAGAACACCGGGGAGCTGTTTTTT. Translating it yields CASSVPRQNTGELFF.

The genes are TRBV4-2 and TRBJ1-3; D is perhaps TRBD1 (5 bases). The ends were cut back, 5 bases at V and 4 bases at J, with 18 bases in the middle. CDR1 is LGHNA and CDR2 is YNFKEQ in the germline V gene. There are 16 residues in the CDR3. Here the CDR3 DNA reads TGTGCCAGCAGCGAAAGCACGGGGGGGGTGGGAAACACCATATATTTT. Residues: CASSESTGGVGNTIYF.

The genes are TRBV6-1 and TRBJ1-5; tentatively, D is TRBD1 (5 bases). The CDR3 is 15 amino acids. V was pared by 4 bases and J by 4 bases, with 14 bases between. Germline CDR1 reads MNHNS; CDR2 reads SASEGT. The CDR3 protein is CASSVGHGGNQPQHF. The CDR3, as DNA: TGTGCCAGCAGTGTCGGACACGGGGGGAATCAGCCCCAGCATTTT.

The J gene is TRBJ2-3, the V gene TRBV19, with 9 bases that match TRBD2. The length of the CDR3 is 13 residues. After removal of 4 bases from V and 6 bases from J, the junction contained 2 bases not matched to a gene. Germline lookup yields CDR1 LNHDA and CDR2 SQIVND (reference sequence). CDR3 sequence (DNA): TGTGCCAGTAGTAACGCGGGAGGGGATACGCAGTATTTT. Its protein product is CASSNAGGDTQYF. The entire variable domain, with the rest obtained from reference TRBV19 and TRBJ2-3, is as follows: DGGITQSPKYLFRKEGQNVTLSCEQNLNHDAMYWYRQDPGQGLRLIYYSQIVNDFQKGDIAEGYSVSREKKESFPLTVTSAQKNPTAFYLCASSNAGGDTQYFGPGTRLTVL.

V and J are TRBV5-1 and TRBJ2-1; 7 bases line up with TRBD1. The V gene end was trimmed by 0 bases and the J gene end by 3 bases; junction bases not matched to a gene: 3. The CDR3 is 15 residues long. CDR1 SGHRS and CDR2 YFSETQ come from the germline V gene. The CDR3 spells CASSLAGQIYNEQFF. The CDR3 nucleotides read TGCGCCAGCAGCTTGGCGGGACAGATCTACAATGAGCAGTTCTTC.

V is TRBV7-3 and J is TRBJ2-5; maybe TRBD2 (5 bases). Trimming pared 2 bases from V and 1 base from J, leaving 5 bases between. From germline, CDR1 is SGHTA and CDR2 FQGTGA. The CDR3 extends over 13 amino acids. The CDR3, as DNA: TGTGCCAGCAGCTTAGGGAGCCAAGAGACCCAGTACTTC. Translation: CASSLGSQETQYF.

J is TRBJ2-7 and V is TRBV28, with TRBD2 matching 8 bases. J lost 2 bases, V lost 7 bases, and 1 base had no gene match. CDR3 size: 12 residues. Germline-derived CDR1 and CDR2 are MDHEN and SYDVKM. The CDR3 region has the DNA TGTGCCAGCATGCGGGGGGCCTACGAGCAGTACTTC. This encodes CASMRGAYEQYF.

The chain joins TRBV18 to TRBJ1-1; no firm D call. Per the germline V gene, CDR1 is KGHSH and CDR2 is LQKENI. The germline V and J ends were trimmed by 0 bases and 0 bases, with 8 bases remaining between them. This CDR3 region has 15 residues. CDR3 amino acids: CASSPPREVNTEAFF. The CDR3 DNA reads as TGTGCCAGCTCACCACCCCGGGAAGTGAACACTGAAGCTTTCTTT.

The chain employs TRBV10-3 and TRBJ1-5; a weak D match, TRBD1 (6 bases). CDR3 length: 14 amino acids. The V end lost 2 bases, the J end lost 3 bases, and 8 bases lay between the germline ends. Germline V gene sequence: CDR1 ENHRY, CDR2 SYGVKD. CDR3 in DNA: TGTGCCATCAGTGAGGGACAGTACAATCAGCCCCAGCATTTT. As protein: CAISEGQYNQPQHF.

This sequence joins TRBV27 and TRBJ1-1, with 7 bases matching TRBD1. CDR3 length: 14 amino acids. From germline, CDR1 is MNHEY and CDR2 SMNVEV (reference sequence). The J segment lost 6 bases and the V segment lost 6 bases, leaving 10 bases of the junction unmatched. The CDR3 region is CASRMTGSRPEAFF. CDR3 coding DNA: TGTGCCAGCAGGATGACAGGGAGTAGGCCTGAAGCTTTCTTT.